This TCR beta chain was recovered during a study of OX40 agonist ivuxolimab in advanced cancers. Exclusion of a patient followed from autoimmune disease history or systemic immunosuppression. Libraries were prepared by immunoSEQ multiplex PCR; TCRdb keeps only in-frame clonotypes and omits some of them. The data hold more than 65,000 clones, with around 92% observed a single time. After removal of 0 bases from V and 4 bases from J, the junction contained 7 bases not matched to a gene. The CDR3 consists of 18 residues. Germline CDR1 SEHNR, CDR2 FQNEAQ (reference sequence). General observations from the study: Expanded clones tended on average to be more numerous among CD8+ T cells than CD4+. In a subset of nonresponders, normalized T-cell clonal expansion was also low. Dose levels from 0.1 to 3.0 mg/kg saw CD4+ and CD8+ blood T cells expand clonally by week 6.

Notes on this clone: No antigen is known for it.

Sequenced material: CD4+ or CD8+ T cells sorted from blood, taken in a trial of the OX40 agonist ivuxolimab. V gene TRBV7-9 combines with J gene TRBJ1-4, with 11 bases fitting TRBD1. The TCR originated in an adult with an advanced solid tumor such as melanoma, head and neck, liver or kidney cancer. CDR3 protein: CASSLAPGQGELNEKLFF. The CDR3 DNA is TGTGCCAGCAGCTTAGCCCCGGGACAGGGGGAGCTTAATGAAAAACTGTTTTTT.